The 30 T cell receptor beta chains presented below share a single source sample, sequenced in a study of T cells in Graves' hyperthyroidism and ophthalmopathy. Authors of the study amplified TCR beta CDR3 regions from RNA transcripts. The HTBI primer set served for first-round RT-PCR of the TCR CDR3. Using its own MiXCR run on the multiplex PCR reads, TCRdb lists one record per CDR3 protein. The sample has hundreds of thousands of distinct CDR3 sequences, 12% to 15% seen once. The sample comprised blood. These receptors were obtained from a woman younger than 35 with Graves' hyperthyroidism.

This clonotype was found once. The CDR3 nucleotides read TGTGCCAGCAGCACAACGGGGACTAGATATTACAATGAGCAGTTCTTC. It yields the protein CASSTTGTRYYNEQFF. This chain joins TRBV9 and TRBJ2-1; 8 bases align to TRBD2. J lost 4 bases, V lost 4 bases, and 10 bases had no gene match. The length of the CDR3 is 16 residues. Germline V CDR1 and CDR2: SGDLS, YYNGEE.

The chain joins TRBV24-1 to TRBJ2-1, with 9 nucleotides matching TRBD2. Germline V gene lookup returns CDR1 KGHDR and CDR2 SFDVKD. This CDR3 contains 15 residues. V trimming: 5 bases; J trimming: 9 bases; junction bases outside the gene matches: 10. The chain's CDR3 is CATSVAGGLSGEQFF. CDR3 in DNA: TGTGCCACCAGTGTGGCGGGAGGGCTCTCGGGTGAGCAGTTCTTC.

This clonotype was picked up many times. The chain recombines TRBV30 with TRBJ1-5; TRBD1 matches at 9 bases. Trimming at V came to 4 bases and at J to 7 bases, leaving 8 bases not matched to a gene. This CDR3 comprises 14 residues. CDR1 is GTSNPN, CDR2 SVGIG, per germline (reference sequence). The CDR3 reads CAWTLGQGNQPQHF. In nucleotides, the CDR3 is TGTGCCTGGACCCTGGGACAGGGTAACCAGCCCCAGCATTTT. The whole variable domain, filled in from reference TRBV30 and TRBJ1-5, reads SQTIHQWPATLVQPVGSPLSLECTVEGTSNPNLYWYRQAAGRGLQLLFYSVGIGQISSEVPQNLSASRPQDRQFILSSKKLLLSDSGFYLCAWTLGQGNQPQHFGDGTRLSIL.

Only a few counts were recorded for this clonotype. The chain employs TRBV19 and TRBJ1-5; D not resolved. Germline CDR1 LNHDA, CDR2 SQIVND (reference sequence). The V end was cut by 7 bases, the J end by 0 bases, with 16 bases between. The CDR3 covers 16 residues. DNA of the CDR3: TGTGCCAGTACCGCCTCGGACTGGTATAGCAATCAGCCCCAGCATTTT. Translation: CASTASDWYSNQPQHF.

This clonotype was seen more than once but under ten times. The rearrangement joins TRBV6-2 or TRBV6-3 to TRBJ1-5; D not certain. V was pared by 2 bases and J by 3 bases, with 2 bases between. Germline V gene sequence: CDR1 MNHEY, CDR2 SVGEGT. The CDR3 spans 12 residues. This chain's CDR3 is CASSYANQPQHF. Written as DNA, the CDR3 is TGTGCCAGCAGTTACGCCAATCAGCCCCAGCATTTT.

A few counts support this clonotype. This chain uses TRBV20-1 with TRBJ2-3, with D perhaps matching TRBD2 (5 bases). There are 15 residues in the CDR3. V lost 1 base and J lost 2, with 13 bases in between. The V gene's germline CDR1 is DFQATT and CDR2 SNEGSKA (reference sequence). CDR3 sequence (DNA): TGCAGTGCTAGAGTACATGGGGAGAACACAGATACGCAGTATTTT. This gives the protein CSARVHGENTDTQYF.

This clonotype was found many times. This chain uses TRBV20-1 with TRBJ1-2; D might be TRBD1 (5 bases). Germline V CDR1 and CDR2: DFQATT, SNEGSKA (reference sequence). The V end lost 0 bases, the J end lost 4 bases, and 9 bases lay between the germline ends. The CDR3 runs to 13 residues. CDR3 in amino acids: CSARDKGPYGYTF. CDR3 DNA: TGCAGTGCTAGAGATAAGGGGCCCTATGGCTACACCTTC.

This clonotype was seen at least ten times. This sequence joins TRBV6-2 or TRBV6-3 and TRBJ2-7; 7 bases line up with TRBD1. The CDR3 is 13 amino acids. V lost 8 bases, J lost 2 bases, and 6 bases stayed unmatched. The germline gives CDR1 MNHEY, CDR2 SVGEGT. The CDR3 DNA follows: TGTGCCAGCGGCGGACAGGTTCCCTACGAGCAGTACTTC. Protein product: CASGGQVPYEQYF.

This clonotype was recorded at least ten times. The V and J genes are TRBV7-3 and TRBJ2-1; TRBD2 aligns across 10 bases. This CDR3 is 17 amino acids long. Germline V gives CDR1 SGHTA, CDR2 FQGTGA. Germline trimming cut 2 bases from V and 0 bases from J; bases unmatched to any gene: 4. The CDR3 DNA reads TGTGCCAGCAGCTTATCCGCTAGCGGGAGCTCCTACAATGAGCAGTTCTTC. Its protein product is CASSLSASGSSYNEQFF.

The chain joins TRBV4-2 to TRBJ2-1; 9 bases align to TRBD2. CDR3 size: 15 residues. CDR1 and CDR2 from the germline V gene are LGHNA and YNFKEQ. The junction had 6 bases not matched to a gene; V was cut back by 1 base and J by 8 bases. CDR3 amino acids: CASSQAAGGEYEQFF. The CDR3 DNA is TGTGCCAGCAGCCAAGCTGCGGGAGGGGAATATGAGCAGTTCTTC.

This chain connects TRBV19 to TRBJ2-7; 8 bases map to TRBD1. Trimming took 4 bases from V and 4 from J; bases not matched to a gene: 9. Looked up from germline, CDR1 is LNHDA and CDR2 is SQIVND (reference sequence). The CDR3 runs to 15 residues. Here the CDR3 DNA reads TGTGCCAGTAGTAGGCAGGGGGCAGGGAGGTACGAGCAGTACTTC. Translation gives CASSRQGAGRYEQYF.

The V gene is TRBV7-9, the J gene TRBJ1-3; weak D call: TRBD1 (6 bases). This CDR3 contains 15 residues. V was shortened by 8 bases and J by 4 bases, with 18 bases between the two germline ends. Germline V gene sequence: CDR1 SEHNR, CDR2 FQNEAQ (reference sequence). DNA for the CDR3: TGTGCCAGCCGGGGGGGCCTCGAGGAGGGAAACACCATATATTTT. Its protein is CASRGGLEEGNTIYF. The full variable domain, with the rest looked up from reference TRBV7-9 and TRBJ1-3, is DTGVSQNPRHKITKRGQNVTFRCDPISEHNRLYWYRQTLGQGPEFLTYFQNEAQLEKSRLLSDRFSAERPKGSFSTLEIQRTEQGDSAMYLCASRGGLEEGNTIYFGEGSWLTVV.

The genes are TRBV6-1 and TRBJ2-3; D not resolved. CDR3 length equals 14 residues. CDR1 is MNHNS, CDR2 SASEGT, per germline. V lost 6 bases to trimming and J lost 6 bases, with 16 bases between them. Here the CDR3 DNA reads TGTGCCAGCAGCTTTGGGCCACCCAGGGATACGCAGTATTTT. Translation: CASSFGPPRDTQYF.

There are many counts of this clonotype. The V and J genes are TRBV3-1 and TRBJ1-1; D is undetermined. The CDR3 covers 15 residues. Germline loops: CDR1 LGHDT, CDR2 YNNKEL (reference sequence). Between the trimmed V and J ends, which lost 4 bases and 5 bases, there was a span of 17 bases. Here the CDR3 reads CASSPVELGGTEAFF. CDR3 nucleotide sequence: TGTGCCAGCAGCCCAGTCGAGTTGGGTGGAACTGAAGCTTTCTTT. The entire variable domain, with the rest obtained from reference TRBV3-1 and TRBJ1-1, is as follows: DTAVSQTPKYLVTQMGNDKSIKCEQNLGHDTMYWYKQDSKKFLKIMFSYNNKELIINETVPNRFSPKSPDKAHLNLHINSLELGDSAVYFCASSPVELGGTEAFFGQGTRLTVV.

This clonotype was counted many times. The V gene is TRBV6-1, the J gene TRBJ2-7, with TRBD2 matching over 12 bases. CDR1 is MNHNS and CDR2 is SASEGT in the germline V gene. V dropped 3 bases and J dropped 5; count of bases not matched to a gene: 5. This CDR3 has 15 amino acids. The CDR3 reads CASSDTSGRIHEQYF. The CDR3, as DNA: TGTGCCAGCAGTGACACTAGCGGGAGGATCCACGAGCAGTACTTC.

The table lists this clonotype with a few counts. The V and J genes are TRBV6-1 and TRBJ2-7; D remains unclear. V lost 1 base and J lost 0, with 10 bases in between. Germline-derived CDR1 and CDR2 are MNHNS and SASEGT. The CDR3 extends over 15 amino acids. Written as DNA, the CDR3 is TGTGCCAGCAGTGAAGGGGCGGCGAGCTCCTACGAGCAGTACTTC. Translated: CASSEGAASSYEQYF.

CDR3 amino acids: CASRPGGRAAGELFF. The CDR3 nucleotides are TGTGCCAGCCGCCCTGGGGGGAGGGCCGCCGGGGAGCTGTTTTTT. J is TRBJ2-2 and V is TRBV28; 7 bases line up with TRBD2. Germline V gene sequence: CDR1 MDHEN, CDR2 SYDVKM. The CDR3 is 15 amino acids. With 8 bases clipped from V and 6 bases from J, the junction kept 12 bases outside the gene matches.

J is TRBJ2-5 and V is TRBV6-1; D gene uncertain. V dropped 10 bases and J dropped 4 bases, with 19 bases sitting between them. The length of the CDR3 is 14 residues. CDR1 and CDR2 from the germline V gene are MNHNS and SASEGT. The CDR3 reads CAIRWSVEVETQYF. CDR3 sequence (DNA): TGTGCCATCCGATGGTCCGTAGAGGTAGAGACCCAGTACTTC.

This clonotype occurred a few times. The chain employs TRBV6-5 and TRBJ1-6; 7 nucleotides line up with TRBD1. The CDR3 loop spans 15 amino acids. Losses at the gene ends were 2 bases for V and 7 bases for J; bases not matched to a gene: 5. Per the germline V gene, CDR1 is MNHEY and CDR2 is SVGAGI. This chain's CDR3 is CASSYGGQSNSPLHF. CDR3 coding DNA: TGTGCCAGCAGTTACGGGGGACAGTCCAATTCACCCCTCCACTTT.

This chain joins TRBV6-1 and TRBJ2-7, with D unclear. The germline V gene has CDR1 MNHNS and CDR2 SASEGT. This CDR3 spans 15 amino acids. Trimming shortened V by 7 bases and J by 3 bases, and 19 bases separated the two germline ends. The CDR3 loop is CASTNDRLRLYEQYF. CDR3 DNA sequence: TGTGCCAGCACCAACGACCGCCTAAGGCTCTACGAGCAGTACTTC.

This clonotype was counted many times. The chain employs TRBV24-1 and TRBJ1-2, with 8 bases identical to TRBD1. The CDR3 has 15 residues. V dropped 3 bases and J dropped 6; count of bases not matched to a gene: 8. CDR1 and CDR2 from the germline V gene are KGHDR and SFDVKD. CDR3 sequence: CATSDTGRGQDGYTF. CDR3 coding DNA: TGTGCCACCAGTGATACAGGCAGGGGGCAAGATGGCTACACCTTC.

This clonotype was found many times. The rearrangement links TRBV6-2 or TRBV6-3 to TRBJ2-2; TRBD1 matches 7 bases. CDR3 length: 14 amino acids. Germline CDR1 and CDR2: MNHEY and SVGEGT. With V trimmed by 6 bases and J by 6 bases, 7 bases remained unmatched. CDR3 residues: CASSRQGEAGELFF. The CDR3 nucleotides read TGTGCCAGCAGCCGACAGGGCGAGGCCGGGGAGCTGTTTTTT.

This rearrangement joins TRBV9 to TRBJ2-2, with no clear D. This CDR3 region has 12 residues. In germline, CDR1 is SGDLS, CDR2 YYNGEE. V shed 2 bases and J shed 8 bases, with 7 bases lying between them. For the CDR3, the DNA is TGTGCCAGCAGCGTTGAAAGGGGGGAGCTGTTTTTT. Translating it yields CASSVERGELFF.

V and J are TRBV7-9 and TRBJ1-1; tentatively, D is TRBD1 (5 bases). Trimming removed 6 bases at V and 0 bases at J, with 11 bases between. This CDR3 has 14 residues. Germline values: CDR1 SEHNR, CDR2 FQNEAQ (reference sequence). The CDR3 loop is CASSLRVVNTEAFF. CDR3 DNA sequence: TGTGCCAGCAGTCTCAGGGTTGTGAACACTGAAGCTTTCTTT.

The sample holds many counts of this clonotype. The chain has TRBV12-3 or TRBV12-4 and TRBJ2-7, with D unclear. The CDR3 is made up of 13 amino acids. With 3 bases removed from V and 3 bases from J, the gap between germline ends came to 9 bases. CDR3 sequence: CASSFTRFYEQYF. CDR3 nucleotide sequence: TGTGCCAGCAGTTTTACCAGATTCTACGAGCAGTACTTC.

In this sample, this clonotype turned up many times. CDR3: CSVELGSGRGDEQFF. In nucleotides, the CDR3 is TGCAGCGTTGAATTGGGTAGCGGGAGAGGGGATGAGCAGTTCTTC. The chain carries TRBV29-1 and TRBJ2-1; 9 bases map to TRBD2. Germline values: CDR1 SQVTM, CDR2 ANQGSEA. With 2 bases clipped from V and 8 bases from J, the junction kept 10 bases outside the gene matches. This CDR3 has 15 residues.

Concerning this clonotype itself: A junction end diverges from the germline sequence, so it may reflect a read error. CDR3 loop: CASRRQAELNNPPLHF. CDR3 in DNA: TGCGCCAGCAGGAGACAGGCGGAACTCAATAATCCACCCCTCCACTTT. The chain uses TRBV5-1 and TRBJ1-6, with TRBD1 as a possible D gene (6 bases). Germline V lookup: CDR1 SGHRS, CDR2 YFSETQ. The CDR3 loop spans 16 amino acids. Full variable domain (missing parts from reference TRBV5-1 and TRBJ1-6): KAGVTQTPRYLIKTRGQQVTLSCSPISGHRSVSWYQQTPGQGLQFLFEYFSETQRNKGNFPGRFSGRQFSNSRSEMNVSTLELGDSALYLCASRRQAELNNPPLHFGNGTRLTVT.

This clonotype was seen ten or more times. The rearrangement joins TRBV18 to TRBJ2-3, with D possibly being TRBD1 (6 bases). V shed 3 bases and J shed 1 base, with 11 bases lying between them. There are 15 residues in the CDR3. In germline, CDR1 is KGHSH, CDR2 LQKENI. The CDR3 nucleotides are TGTGCCAGCTCACCCGAACAGGGTGGCACAGATACGCAGTATTTT. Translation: CASSPEQGGTDTQYF.

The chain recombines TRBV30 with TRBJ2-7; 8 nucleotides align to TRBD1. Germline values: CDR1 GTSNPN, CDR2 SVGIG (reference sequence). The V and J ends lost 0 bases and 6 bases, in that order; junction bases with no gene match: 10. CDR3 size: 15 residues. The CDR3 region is CAWSVKDRVESEQYF. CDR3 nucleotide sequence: TGTGCCTGGAGTGTAAAGGACAGGGTTGAGTCCGAGCAGTACTTC.

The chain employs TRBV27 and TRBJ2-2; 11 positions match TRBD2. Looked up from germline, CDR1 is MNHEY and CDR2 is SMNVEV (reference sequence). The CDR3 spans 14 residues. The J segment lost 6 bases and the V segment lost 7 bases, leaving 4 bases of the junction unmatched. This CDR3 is CASTRLAGPGELFF. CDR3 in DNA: TGTGCCAGCACAAGACTAGCGGGGCCCGGGGAGCTGTTTTTT.